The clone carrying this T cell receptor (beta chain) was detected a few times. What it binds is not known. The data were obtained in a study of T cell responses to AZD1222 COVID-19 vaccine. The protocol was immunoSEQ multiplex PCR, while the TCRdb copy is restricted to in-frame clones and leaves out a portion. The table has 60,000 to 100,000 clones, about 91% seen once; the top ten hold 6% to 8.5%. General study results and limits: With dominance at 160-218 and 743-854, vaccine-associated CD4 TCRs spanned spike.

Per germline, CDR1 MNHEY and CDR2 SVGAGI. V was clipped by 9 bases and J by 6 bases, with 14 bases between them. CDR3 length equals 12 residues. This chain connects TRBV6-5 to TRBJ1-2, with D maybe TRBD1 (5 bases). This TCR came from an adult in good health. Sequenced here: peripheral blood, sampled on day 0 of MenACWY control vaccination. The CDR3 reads CASKRGQDGYTF. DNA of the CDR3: TGTGCCAGTAAAAGAGGACAAGATGGCTACACCTTC.